This is a list of T cell receptor beta chains from one sample in a study of regulatory T cells in long-lasting Graves disease. TCRdb called the multiplex PCR reads again in MiXCR, with one record for every CDR3 protein. Of about half a million distinct CDR3 sequences listed, 9.5% to 15% are singletons. Another study also made use of these data, one on T cells in Graves' hyperthyroidism and ophthalmopathy.

The specimen comprised peripheral blood mononuclear cells (PBMCs), sampled at new diagnosis, from a patient treated with antithyroid drugs. The origin of the receptors is a woman in her thirties with Graves disease. Each CDR3 is given with its conserved first and last residue. Fields, in order: clone size, V gene, J gene, D gene, CDR3 length, CDR3 DNA, CDR3 protein. A D gene is named only where the DNA matches it firmly. Expanded clones get a size class; other rows say once, few or many, or leave the size out.

many	TRBV6-1	TRBJ1-6	-	14	TGTGCCAGCAGTCTCCGGGGTACGAATTCACCCCTCCACTTT	CASSLRGTNSPLHF
-	TRBV6-1	TRBJ2-1	TRBD2	18	TGTGCCAGCAGTAAAACCGGAGGGGAGGGCCTCTCCTACAATGAGCAGTTCTTC	CASSKTGGEGLSYNEQFF
many	TRBV12-3/TRBV12-4	TRBJ2-1	TRBD2	14	TGTGCCAGCAGGAATAGCGGGAGTGAAAATGAGCAGTTCTTC	CASRNSGSENEQFF
many	TRBV7-6	TRBJ2-1	TRBD2	19	TGTGCCAGCAGCTTAGGGGGAGCCGGACTAGCGGGCCCCTCCAATGAGCAGTTCTTC	CASSLGGAGLAGPSNEQFF
few	TRBV11-2	TRBJ2-1	TRBD2	14	TGTGCCAGCAGCTCGATTAGCGGGAGGGGGGAGCAGTTCTTC	CASSSISGRGEQFF
many	TRBV2	TRBJ2-3	-	14	TGTGCCACCAAAAAGGGGGAGGGGCGAAATACGCAGTATTTT	CATKKGEGRNTQYF
few	TRBV20-1	TRBJ2-7	TRBD2	13	TGCAGTGCTGCAGTAGCGGGAGGTCGGGAGCAGTACTTC	CSAAVAGGREQYF
few	TRBV7-9	TRBJ2-3	TRBD1	16	TGTGCCAGCAGCTTAATAGGACAGGGGATAGGAGATACGCAGTATTTT	CASSLIGQGIGDTQYF
many	TRBV6-1	TRBJ2-7	-	14	TGTGCCAGCACCCTCCGGAAGGGCGGGGACGAGCAGTACTTC	CASTLRKGGDEQYF
many	TRBV5-5	TRBJ2-5	-	15	TGTGCCAGCAGCCTGATGGGGGGGCGAAGGGAGACCCAGTACTTC	CASSLMGGRRETQYF
many	TRBV11-1	TRBJ2-3	TRBD2	16	TGTGCCAGCAGCCTAAGGACTAGTAGATTGACAGATACGCAGTATTTT	CASSLRTSRLTDTQYF
many	TRBV20-1	TRBJ1-2	-	15	TGCAGTGCATCACAGGGCTGGGGGTATAGCTATGGCTACACCTTC	CSASQGWGYSYGYTF
many	TRBV15	TRBJ1-6	-	16	TGTGCCACCAGCAGAGATAGTCTAATGGGGAATTCACCCCTCCACTTT	CATSRDSLMGNSPLHF
-	TRBV7-3	TRBJ2-5	-	16	TGTGCCAGCAGCTTAACGGGCGGTCTGGGCCAGGAGACCCAGTACTTC	CASSLTGGLGQETQYF
-	TRBV7-2	TRBJ1-1	-	13	TGTGCCGGCAGCTTAGGGGTGAACACTGAAGCTTTCTTT	CAGSLGVNTEAFF
many	TRBV6-2/TRBV6-3	TRBJ1-1	TRBD1	15	TGTGCCAGCAGTTACTCGGGACAGGGGAGGACTGAAGCTTTCTTT	CASSYSGQGRTEAFF
many	TRBV30	TRBJ2-1	-	10	TGTGCCTGGGGTGACAATGAGCAGTTCTTC	CAWGDNEQFF
many	TRBV20-1	TRBJ1-5	TRBD1	16	TGCAGTGCTAACCCCGACCCGGGACAGGGGGTTCAGCCCCAGCATTTT	CSANPDPGQGVQPQHF
few	TRBV6-9	TRBJ2-6	-	18	TGTGCCAGCAGTTACCCGAACAACGACAGCTCTGGGGCCAACGTCCTGACTTTC	CASSYPNNDSSGANVLTF
many	TRBV6-1	TRBJ1-1	TRBD1	14	TGTGCCAGCAGCGACTGGACAGGGGCCACTGAAGCTTTCTTT	CASSDWTGATEAFF
many	TRBV2	TRBJ2-7	TRBD2	17	TGTGCCACGAGAGGGACAGGGTCGTCTAGCGGGAGGTACGAGCAGTACTTC	CATRGTGSSSGRYEQYF
few	TRBV18	TRBJ1-1	TRBD1	15	TGTGCCAGCTCACCTCTCGGGACAGGTCGCACTGAAGCTTTCTTT	CASSPLGTGRTEAFF
many	TRBV10-3	TRBJ1-1	-	14	TGTGCCATCAGTGGGGCCCGGGGACGGTTGGGAGCTTTCTTT	CAISGARGRLGAFF
-	TRBV7-9	TRBJ2-2	-	12	TGTGCCAGCAGACGCTGGACCGGGGAGCTGTTTTTT	CASRRWTGELFF
-	TRBV2	TRBJ1-5	-	15	TGTGCCAGCAGTGAAGAGCGGCCCCACAATCAGCCCCAGCATTTT	CASSEERPHNQPQHF
-	TRBV5-6	TRBJ2-3	TRBD2	14	TGTGCCAGCAGCCCGGCGGGGGGCGGGGGTACGCAGTATTTT	CASSPAGGGGTQYF